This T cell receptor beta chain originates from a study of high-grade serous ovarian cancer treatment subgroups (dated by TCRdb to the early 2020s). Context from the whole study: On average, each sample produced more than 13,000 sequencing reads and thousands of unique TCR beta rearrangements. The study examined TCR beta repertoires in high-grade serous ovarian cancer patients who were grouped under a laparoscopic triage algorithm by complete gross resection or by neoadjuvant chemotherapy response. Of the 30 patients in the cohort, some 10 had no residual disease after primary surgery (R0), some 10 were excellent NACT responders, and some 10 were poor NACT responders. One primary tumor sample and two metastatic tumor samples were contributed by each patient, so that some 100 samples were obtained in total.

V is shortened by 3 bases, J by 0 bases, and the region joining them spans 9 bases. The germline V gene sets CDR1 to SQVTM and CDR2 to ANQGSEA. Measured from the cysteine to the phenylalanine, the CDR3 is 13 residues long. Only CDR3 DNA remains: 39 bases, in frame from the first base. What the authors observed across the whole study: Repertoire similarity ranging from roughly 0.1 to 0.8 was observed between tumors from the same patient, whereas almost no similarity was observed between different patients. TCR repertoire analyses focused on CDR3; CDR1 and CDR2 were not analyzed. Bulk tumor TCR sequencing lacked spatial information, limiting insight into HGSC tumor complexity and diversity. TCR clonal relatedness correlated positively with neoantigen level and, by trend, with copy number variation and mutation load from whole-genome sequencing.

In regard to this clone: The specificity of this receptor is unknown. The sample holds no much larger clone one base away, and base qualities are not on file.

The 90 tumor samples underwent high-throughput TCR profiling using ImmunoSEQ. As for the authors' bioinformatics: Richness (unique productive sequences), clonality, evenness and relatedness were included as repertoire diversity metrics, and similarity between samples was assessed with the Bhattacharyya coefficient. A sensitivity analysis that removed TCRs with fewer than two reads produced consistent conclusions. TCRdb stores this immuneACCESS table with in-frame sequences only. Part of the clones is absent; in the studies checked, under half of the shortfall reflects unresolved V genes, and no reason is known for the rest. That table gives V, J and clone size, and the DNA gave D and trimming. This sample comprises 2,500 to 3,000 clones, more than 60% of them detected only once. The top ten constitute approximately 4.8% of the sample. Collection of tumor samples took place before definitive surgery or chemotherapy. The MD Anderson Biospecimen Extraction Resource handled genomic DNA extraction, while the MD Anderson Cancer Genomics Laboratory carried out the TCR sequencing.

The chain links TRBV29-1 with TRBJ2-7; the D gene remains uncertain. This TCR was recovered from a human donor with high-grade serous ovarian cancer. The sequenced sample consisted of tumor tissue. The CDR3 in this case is CSVDDQNSYEQYF. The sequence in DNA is TGCAGCGTTGACGATCAGAACTCCTACGAGCAGTACTTC.